Included here is one T cell receptor (beta chain) sequence, with context. These data come from a study of blood T cell repertoires in COVID-19. Background on the study: Sites across the United States, Italy and Spain contributed samples from acute and convalescent COVID-19. Sources were T cells, B-cell-depleted T cells, or PBMCs; the material itself was cDNA or gDNA.

In the source study's methods: Amplification with reference gene primers provided the estimates of nucleated cell counts. Sequencing used immunoSEQ multiplex PCR; TCRdb keeps in-frame clones, though not all of them. That table is the source of V, J and clone size, and D and trimming were worked out from the DNA. The sample has about 110,000 clones; less than 75% are singletons. With 1 base removed from V and 3 bases from J, the gap between germline ends came to 10 bases. Germline assignment: CDR1 PRHDT and CDR2 FYEKMQ (reference sequence). This CDR3 region has 14 residues. Sequencing input: peripheral blood. This chain links TRBV13 with TRBJ2-7; no clear D. This receptor was obtained from a woman aged 40 to 50 with acute or convalescent COVID-19. CDR3 bases: TGTGCCAGCAGCTTAGTGGGCAGTAACTACGAGCAGTACTTC. Protein product: CASSLVGSNYEQYF.